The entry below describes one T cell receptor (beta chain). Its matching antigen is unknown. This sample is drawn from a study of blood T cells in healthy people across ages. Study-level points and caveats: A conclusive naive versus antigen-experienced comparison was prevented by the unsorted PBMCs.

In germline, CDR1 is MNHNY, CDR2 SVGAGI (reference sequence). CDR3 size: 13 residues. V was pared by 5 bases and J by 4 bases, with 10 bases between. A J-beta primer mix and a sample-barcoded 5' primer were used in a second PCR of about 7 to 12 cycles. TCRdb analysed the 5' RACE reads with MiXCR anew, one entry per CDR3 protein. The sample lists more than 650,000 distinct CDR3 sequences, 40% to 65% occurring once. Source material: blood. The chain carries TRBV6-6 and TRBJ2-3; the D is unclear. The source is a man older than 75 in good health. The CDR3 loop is CASSPRLPDTQYF. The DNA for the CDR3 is TGTGCCAGCAGTCCAAGGTTACCAGATACGCAGTATTTT.